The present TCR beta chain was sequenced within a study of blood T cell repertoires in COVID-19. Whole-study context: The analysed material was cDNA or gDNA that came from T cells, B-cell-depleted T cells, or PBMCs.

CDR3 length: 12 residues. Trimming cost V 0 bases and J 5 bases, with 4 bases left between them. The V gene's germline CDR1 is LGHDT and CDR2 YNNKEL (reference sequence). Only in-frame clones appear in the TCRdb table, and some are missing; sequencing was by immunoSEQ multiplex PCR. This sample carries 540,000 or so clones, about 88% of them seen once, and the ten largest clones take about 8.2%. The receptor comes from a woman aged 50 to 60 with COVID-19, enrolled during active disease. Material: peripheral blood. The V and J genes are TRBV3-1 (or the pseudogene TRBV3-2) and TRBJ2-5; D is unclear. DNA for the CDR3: TGTGCCAGCAGCCAAGATCTCGAGACCCAGTACTTC. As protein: CASSQDLETQYF.